The clone carrying this T cell receptor (beta chain) turned up a few times. Its antigen is undetermined. Germline assignment: CDR1 ENHRY and CDR2 SYGVKD. V dropped 0 bases and J dropped 1 base, with 12 bases sitting between them. The CDR3 length is 16 residues. Assay used: immunoSEQ multiplex PCR; TCRdb lists only in-frame clones, some missing. This sample has about 50,000 clones, with 84% found just once. This sample was included in a study of graft-versus-host responses after intestinal transplantation. Across the whole study: Each recipient received a multivisceral, liver-intestinal, or isolated intestinal graft.

General study points: Allografts of one patient group, those with graft-donor T cell macrochimerism, had high graft-versus-host to host-versus-graft clonal ratios.

The V and J genes are TRBV10-3 and TRBJ1-2; D might be TRBD1 (5 bases). The sequence derives from a human donor who was the organ donor for an intestinal transplant. The source material was unstimulated CD4+ T cells sorted from spleen or lymph node cells, sampled before transplant. The chain's CDR3 is CAISESGGTSNYGYTF. As DNA, the CDR3 is TGTGCCATCAGTGAGTCGGGGGGAACTAGTAACTATGGCTACACCTTC.